This entry describes one T cell receptor (beta chain). Its specificity is not known. These data originate in a study of T-cell memory formation after mild COVID-19. This CDR3 contains 13 residues. Germline values: CDR1 SGHVS, CDR2 FNYEAQ. The V and J ends lost 4 bases and 4 bases respectively, with 10 bases between them. TCRdb independently ran MiXCR on the 5' RACE reads; one entry per CDR3 protein. The sample lists 400,000 or so distinct CDR3 sequences; around 19% were seen once. Findings and caveats of the study: CD4+ contracting clones lay mainly in CM and EM, CD8+ ones in EMRA. Among clones contracting day 15 to 85, CD4/CD8 was balanced, whereas later expanders leaned CD4+. Memory cells collected pre-infection included some clones that later responded, suggesting cross-reactive memory joined. Second-wave clones with a day 37 peak had unconfirmed SARS-CoV-2 specificity.

This TCR was sampled from an adult woman who had mild COVID-19 (a few samples of this study predate the infection). Cell type and time point are not known. This chain joins TRBV7-6 and TRBJ1-1; a weak D match, TRBD1 (5 bases). The specimen was PBMCs or a T cell subset sorted from them (not recorded which). CDR3 protein: CASSSRGLTEAFF. CDR3 sequence (DNA): TGTGCCAGCAGCTCCCGGGGCCTCACTGAAGCTTTCTTT.